The 30 T cell receptor beta chains below all came from one sample that was sequenced in a study of early T cells in non-severe SARS-CoV-2 infection. MiXCR, applied by TCRdb to the 5' RACE reads, yields one record per CDR3 protein. The data hold 60,000 or so distinct CDR3 sequences, with about 8.9% observed a single time. Specimen: whole blood. The receptors were gathered from an adult who was a healthcare worker with PCR-confirmed SARS-CoV-2 infection or an uninfected control (not recorded which).

J is TRBJ2-1 and V is TRBV29-1; 9 nucleotides agree with TRBD1. With V trimmed by 8 bases and J by 2 bases, 7 bases remained unmatched. The CDR3 is made up of 14 amino acids. The germline CDR1 and CDR2 sequences are SQVTM and ANQGSEA. The CDR3 sequence: CSTRDRAAYNEQFF. In nucleotides, the CDR3 is TGCAGCACCCGGGACAGGGCGGCCTACAATGAGCAGTTCTTC.

This clonotype appeared a few times. This rearrangement joins TRBV29-1 to TRBJ2-7; TRBD1 aligns across 7 bases. Germline V CDR1 and CDR2: SQVTM, ANQGSEA. The junction had 12 bases not matched to a gene; V was cut back by 7 bases and J by 6 bases. The CDR3 covers 13 residues. The CDR3 sequence is CSAGQDLRSEQYF. CDR3 bases: TGCAGCGCCGGACAGGACCTGCGGAGCGAGCAGTACTTC.

The sample holds many counts of this clonotype. The chain joins TRBV28 to TRBJ2-7; TRBD2 might be the D (6 bases). Germline V gene lookup returns CDR1 MDHEN and CDR2 SYDVKM. V was shortened by 4 bases and J by 2 bases, with 15 bases between the two germline ends. This CDR3 spans 15 amino acids. CDR3 in DNA: TGTGCCAGCAGTTCCAAATGGACGGGAGCCTACGAGCAGTACTTC. As protein: CASSSKWTGAYEQYF.

This clonotype was counted at least ten times. The rearrangement links TRBV7-9 to TRBJ2-7, with TRBD2 matching over 11 bases. V gave up 9 bases and J gave up 6 bases; unmatched junction bases: 25. CDR1 is SEHNR and CDR2 is FQNEAQ in the germline V gene (reference sequence). This CDR3 contains 19 residues. CDR3 sequence: CASRGTSGNRTLGPAEQYF. CDR3 in DNA: TGTGCCAGTCGAGGGACTAGCGGAAACAGAACGCTCGGGCCCGCCGAGCAGTACTTC.

This clonotype has ten or more counts. V gene TRBV7-2 combines with J gene TRBJ1-2; D call uncertain. The germline CDR1 and CDR2 sequences are SGHTA and FQGNSA. The CDR3 runs to 15 residues. V was cut by 1 base and J by 2 bases, with 11 bases left in between. CDR3 region: CASSLGEYPNYGYTF. CDR3 bases: TGTGCCAGCAGCTTAGGGGAGTACCCGAACTATGGCTACACCTTC.

This clonotype came up many times. V is TRBV3-1 and J is TRBJ2-1; TRBD2 agrees at 7 bases. After removal of 1 base from V and 5 bases from J, the junction contained 5 bases not matched to a gene. The germline CDR1 and CDR2 sequences are LGHDT and YNNKEL (reference sequence). The CDR3 is made up of 15 amino acids. The CDR3 DNA is TGTGCCAGCAGCCAAGTACGGCTAGCGGACAATGAGCAGTTCTTC. It codes for CASSQVRLADNEQFF.

This clonotype was observed a few times. The J gene is TRBJ2-3, the V gene TRBV20-1; D unclear. V lost 5 bases to trimming and J lost 2 bases, with 14 bases between them. The CDR3 consists of 14 residues. Germline values: CDR1 DFQATT, CDR2 SNEGSKA (reference sequence). The CDR3: CSAPHYGITDTQYF. The CDR3 DNA follows: TGCAGTGCTCCCCACTACGGAATCACAGATACGCAGTATTTT.

This clonotype came up a few times. V usage is TRBV20-1 and J usage is TRBJ1-3, with no clear D. CDR1 and CDR2 (germline): DFQATT, SNEGSKA (reference sequence). The V and J ends lost 2 bases and 0 bases respectively, with 23 bases between them. CDR3 size: 19 residues. The CDR3 DNA reads TGCAGTGCTAGAAAACCGGCCCCTAGCTATCCTTACTCTGGAAACACCATATATTTT. It encodes CSARKPAPSYPYSGNTIYF.

In its sample, this clonotype was seen many times. The chain combines TRBV2 with TRBJ2-4, with D perhaps matching TRBD1 or TRBD2 (5 bases each). Trimming took 1 base from V and 8 from J, leaving 15 bases between them. Germline CDR1 reads SNHLY; CDR2 reads FYNNEI. This CDR3 has 15 amino acids. CDR3 DNA: TGTGCCAGCAGTGAAGGGACAATACTGCGGGACATTCAGTACTTC. Its protein product is CASSEGTILRDIQYF.

In its sample, this clonotype was seen a few times. The chain uses TRBV12-3 or TRBV12-4 and TRBJ2-7; 9 bases align to TRBD2. The V segment lost 6 bases and the J segment 0 bases; nucleotides outside the gene matches: 9. The CDR3 contains 16 residues. CDR3 loop: CASSYGTSFLSYEQYF. CDR3 nucleotides: TGTGCCAGCAGCTACGGGACTAGCTTCCTCTCCTACGAGCAGTACTTC.

This clonotype was found a few times. The chain uses TRBV29-1 and TRBJ2-2, with 9 bases fitting TRBD1. The CDR3 totals 13 residues. Unmatched junction bases numbered 1, after V lost 4 bases and J lost 4 bases. Germline CDR1 reads SQVTM; CDR2 reads ANQGSEA. The CDR3 loop reads CSVGQGVTGELFF. CDR3 bases: TGCAGCGTTGGACAGGGGGTCACCGGGGAGCTGTTTTTT.

This clonotype was recorded a few times. J is TRBJ1-5 and V is TRBV12-3 or TRBV12-4; D is ambiguous. The CDR3 is 15 amino acids. The ends were cut back, 2 bases at V and 1 base at J, with 9 bases in the middle. The CDR3 region is CASSLSRRSNQPQHF. The DNA of the CDR3 is TGTGCCAGCAGTTTATCGAGACGGAGCAATCAGCCCCAGCATTTT.

The gene calls are TRBV7-6 and TRBJ2-1; the match to TRBD1 covers 11 bases. Per germline, CDR1 SGHVS and CDR2 FNYEAQ. The CDR3 has 17 amino acids. The trim removed 2 bases at V and 7 bases at J, leaving 10 bases unmatched. For the CDR3, the DNA is TGTGCCAGCAGCTTACCCCACGGACAGGGGGCAAGTAATGAGCAGTTCTTC. Translated: CASSLPHGQGASNEQFF.

At least ten counts were recorded for this clonotype. This chain links TRBV20-1 with TRBJ2-1; tentative D call: TRBD1 (6 bases). Trimming cost V 0 bases and J 5 bases, with 14 bases left between them. The CDR3 contains 15 residues. The germline CDR1 and CDR2 sequences are DFQATT and SNEGSKA (reference sequence). The CDR3 sequence is CSARDMGQINNEQFF. The CDR3 DNA follows: TGCAGTGCTAGAGATATGGGACAAATAAACAATGAGCAGTTCTTC.

Ten or more counts support this clonotype. CDR3 DNA sequence: TGTGCCAGCTCACCAGGGGACAGGGGGAACACTGAAGCTTTCTTT. This sequence encodes CASSPGDRGNTEAFF. The chain uses TRBV18 and TRBJ1-1; 10 bases agree with TRBD1. The junction had 1 base not matched to a gene; V was cut back by 2 bases and J by 1 base. Per germline, CDR1 KGHSH and CDR2 LQKENI. This CDR3 is 15 amino acids long.

This clonotype came up many times. The rearrangement uses TRBV6-6 and TRBJ1-2; TRBD1 matches at 7 bases. V shed 6 bases and J 5 bases; nucleotides not matched to a gene: 3. Germline V gives CDR1 MNHNY, CDR2 SVGAGI (reference sequence). The CDR3 loop spans 12 amino acids. CDR3 loop: CASSTGQYGYTF. DNA of the CDR3: TGTGCCAGCAGCACGGGACAGTATGGCTACACCTTC.

This clonotype came up a few times. This rearrangement joins TRBV10-3 to TRBJ2-7; D assignment may be TRBD1 or TRBD2 (5 bases each). V lost 0 bases and J 9 bases, leaving 6 bases between the germline ends. There are 11 residues in the CDR3. The germline CDR1 and CDR2 sequences are ENHRY and SYGVKD. In nucleotides, the CDR3 is TGTGCCATCAGTGAGTCGAGGGGGCAGTACTTC. Protein: CAISESRGQYF.

This clonotype showed up just a few times. This sequence joins TRBV5-4 and TRBJ2-7, with 12 bases fitting TRBD2. V lost 0 bases to trimming and J lost 4 bases; unmatched junction nucleotides: 23. CDR3 length: 22 amino acids. Germline CDR1 and CDR2: SGHNT and YYREEE (reference sequence). The CDR3 reads CASSLDTGRRTSGNKVGYEQYF. In DNA, the CDR3 is TGTGCCAGCAGCTTGGATACGGGGAGACGGACTAGCGGGAATAAGGTTGGGTACGAGCAGTACTTC.

This rearrangement joins TRBV2 to TRBJ1-4; 11 bases are a match to TRBD1. CDR1 is SNHLY, CDR2 FYNNEI, per germline. This CDR3 is 13 amino acids long. V gave up 6 bases and J gave up 7 bases; unmatched junction bases: 1. The CDR3 reads CASRDRGLEKLFF. The CDR3 DNA follows: TGTGCCAGCAGGGACAGGGGGCTTGAAAAACTGTTTTTT.

In the case of this clonotype: A much larger clone lies one base from this, so it may be a read error. The rearrangement joins TRBV7-9 to TRBJ2-1, with 10 bases that match TRBD1. CDR3 size: 14 residues. Germline values: CDR1 SEHNR, CDR2 FQNEAQ (reference sequence). The CDR3 spells CAGSPGDRGNEQFF. CDR3 DNA: TGTGCCGGCAGCCCGGGGGACAGGGGCAATGAGCAGTTCTTC.

This clonotype has a count of ten or more. For the CDR3, the DNA is TGTGCCAGCCAACCGACACCAAACTCCTACGAGCAGTACTTC. It encodes CASQPTPNSYEQYF. J is TRBJ2-7 and V is TRBV27, with D uncertain. From germline, CDR1 is MNHEY and CDR2 SMNVEV (reference sequence). With 8 bases removed from V and 0 bases from J, the gap between germline ends came to 14 bases. The CDR3 has 14 residues.

The J gene is TRBJ1-4, the V gene TRBV28, with D maybe TRBD1 (6 bases). Germline-derived CDR1 and CDR2 are MDHEN and SYDVKM. This CDR3 has 14 residues. V was pared by 5 bases and J by 6 bases, with 13 bases between. The DNA of the CDR3 is TGTGCCAGCAGTCCTGGGGGCTTGGATGAAAAACTGTTTTTT. Protein: CASSPGGLDEKLFF.

In its sample, this clonotype was seen many times. CDR3 amino acids: CASSLLGRGYEQYF. In DNA form, the CDR3 reads TGTGCCAGCAGCTTACTGGGCAGGGGGTACGAGCAGTACTTC. V usage is TRBV7-2 and J usage is TRBJ2-7; 7 bases line up with TRBD1. The V gene's germline CDR1 is SGHTA and CDR2 FQGNSA. The CDR3 is made up of 14 amino acids. The V and J ends lost 2 bases and 4 bases, in that order; junction bases with no gene match: 5.

This clonotype showed up many times. The chain has TRBV5-5 and TRBJ1-1; D call uncertain. Trimming cost V 0 bases and J 6 bases, with 12 bases left between them. The length of the CDR3 is 14 residues. Germline CDR1 SGHKS, CDR2 YYEKEE (reference sequence). The CDR3 here is CASSLGHRVSEAFF. CDR3 nucleotides: TGTGCCAGCAGCTTGGGACACCGGGTGTCTGAAGCTTTCTTT.

The chain is built from TRBV20-1 and TRBJ2-1, with D perhaps TRBD2 (5 bases). Germline loops: CDR1 DFQATT, CDR2 SNEGSKA (reference sequence). This CDR3 has 14 residues. V lost 2 bases and J lost 0, with 8 bases in between. The CDR3 region has the DNA TGCAGTGCTAGAAGGAGCGGCTCCTACAATGAGCAGTTCTTC. Translation: CSARRSGSYNEQFF.

The sample holds one count of this clonotype. The chain has TRBV25-1 and TRBJ2-3, with no clear D. The CDR3 has 15 amino acids. The germline CDR1 and CDR2 sequences are MGHDK and SYGVNS. V was trimmed by 4 bases and J by 6 bases, leaving 17 bases between them. The CDR3 region has the DNA TGTGCCAGCAGTGGGGCCCGCCAGTCGTTTGATACGCAGTATTTT. It specifies CASSGARQSFDTQYF.

The rearrangement joins TRBV6-4 to TRBJ2-3; 7 bases line up with TRBD2. This CDR3 has 15 residues. CDR1 is MRHNA and CDR2 is SNTAGT in the germline V gene. Trimming removed 0 bases from V and 4 bases from J; junction bases left unmatched: 4. In DNA form, the CDR3 reads TGTGCCAGCAGTGACTCGGCTAGCGGCCCAGATACGCAGTATTTT. Encoded protein: CASSDSASGPDTQYF.

This clonotype was counted many times. The V and J genes are TRBV6-2 or TRBV6-3 and TRBJ2-1; TRBD1 is a possible D gene (6 bases). The germline V gene encodes CDR1 MNHEY and CDR2 SVGEGT. CDR3 length equals 16 residues. Deletions cut 6 bases from V and 3 bases from J, with 18 bases between. The CDR3 region is CASRAQGRPNYNEQFF. DNA of the CDR3: TGTGCCAGCAGGGCCCAGGGGCGGCCGAACTACAATGAGCAGTTCTTC.

This clonotype was counted ten times or more. The chain has TRBV18 and TRBJ2-5, with D hard to call. The germline V and J ends were trimmed by 1 base and 2 bases, with 5 bases remaining between them. The CDR3 runs 13 residues. In germline, CDR1 is KGHSH, CDR2 LQKENI. The CDR3, as DNA: TGTGCCAGCTCACCACGGGTACAAGAGACCCAGTACTTC. Protein sequence: CASSPRVQETQYF.

This clonotype occurred many times. The rearrangement uses TRBV24-1 and TRBJ2-1; no clear D gene. V lost 4 bases and J lost 7, with 10 bases in between. The CDR3 runs 13 residues. Germline CDR1 and CDR2: KGHDR and SFDVKD. The CDR3 bases are TGTGCCACCAGTGACCCCAACGGGAATGAGCAGTTCTTC. This codes for CATSDPNGNEQFF.